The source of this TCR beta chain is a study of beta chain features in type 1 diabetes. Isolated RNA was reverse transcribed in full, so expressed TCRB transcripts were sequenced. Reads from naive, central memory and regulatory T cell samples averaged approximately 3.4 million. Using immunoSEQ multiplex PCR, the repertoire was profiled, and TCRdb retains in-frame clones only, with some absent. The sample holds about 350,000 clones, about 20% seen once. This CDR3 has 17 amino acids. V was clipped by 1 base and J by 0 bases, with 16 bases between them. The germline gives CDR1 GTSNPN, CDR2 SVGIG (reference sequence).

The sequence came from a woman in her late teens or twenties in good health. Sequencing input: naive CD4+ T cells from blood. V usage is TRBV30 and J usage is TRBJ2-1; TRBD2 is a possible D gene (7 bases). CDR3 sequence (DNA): TGTGCCTGGAGTGCGTGGCGGGGGCAAAGCTCCTACAATGAGCAGTTCTTC. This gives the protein CAWSAWRGQSSYNEQFF.